This T cell receptor beta chain was sequenced during a study of blood T cell repertoires in COVID-19. The count of this clone is one. There are 14 residues in the CDR3. With 5 bases removed from V and 5 bases from J, the gap between germline ends came to 13 bases. Germline lookup yields CDR1 SGHTA and CDR2 FQGNSA. The table came from immunoSEQ multiplex PCR; TCRdb's copy has only in-frame clones and leaves some out. Among about 180,000 clones listed, about 88% were seen once. The chain has TRBV7-2 and TRBJ2-1, with D possibly TRBD2 on 6 matching bases. The sample was peripheral blood. The sequence came from a woman in her 30s with active or convalescent COVID-19. The CDR3 DNA follows: TGTGCCAGCAGCAGACGGGAGCCCCACAATGAGCAGTTCTTC. It yields the protein CASSRREPHNEQFF.